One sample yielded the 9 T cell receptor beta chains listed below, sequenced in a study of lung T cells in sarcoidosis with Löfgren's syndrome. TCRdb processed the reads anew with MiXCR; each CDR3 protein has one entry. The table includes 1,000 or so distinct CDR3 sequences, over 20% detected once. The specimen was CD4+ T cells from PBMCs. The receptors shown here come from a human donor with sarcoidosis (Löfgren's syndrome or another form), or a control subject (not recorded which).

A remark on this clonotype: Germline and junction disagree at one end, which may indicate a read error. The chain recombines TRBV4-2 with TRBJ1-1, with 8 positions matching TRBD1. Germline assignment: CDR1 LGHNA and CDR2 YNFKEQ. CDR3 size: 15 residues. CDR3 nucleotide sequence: TGTGCCAGCAGCTTCCAGGGGGCGTGGAACACTGGAGCTTTCTTT. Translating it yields CASSFQGAWNTGAFF.

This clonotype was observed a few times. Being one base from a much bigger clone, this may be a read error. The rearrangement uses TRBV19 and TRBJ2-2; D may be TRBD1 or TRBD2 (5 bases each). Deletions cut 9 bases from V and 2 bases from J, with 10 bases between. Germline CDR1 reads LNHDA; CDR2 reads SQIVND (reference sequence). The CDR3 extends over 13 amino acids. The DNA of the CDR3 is TGTGCCAGCCGGGGCAGCAACACCGGGGAGCTGTTTTTT. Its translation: CASRGSNTGELFF.

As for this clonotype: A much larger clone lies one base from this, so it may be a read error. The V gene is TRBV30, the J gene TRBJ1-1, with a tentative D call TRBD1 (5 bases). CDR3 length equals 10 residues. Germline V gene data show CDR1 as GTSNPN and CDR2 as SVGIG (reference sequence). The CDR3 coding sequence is TGTGCTCTAAGACAGCCGGAAGCTTTCTTT. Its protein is CALRQPEAFF.

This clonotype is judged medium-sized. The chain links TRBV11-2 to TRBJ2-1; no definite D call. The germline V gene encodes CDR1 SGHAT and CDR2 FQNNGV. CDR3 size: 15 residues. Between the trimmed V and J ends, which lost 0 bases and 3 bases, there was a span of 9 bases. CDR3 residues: CASSLDSLIYNEQFF. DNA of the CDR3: TGTGCCAGCAGCTTAGACTCACTAATCTACAATGAGCAGTTCTTC.

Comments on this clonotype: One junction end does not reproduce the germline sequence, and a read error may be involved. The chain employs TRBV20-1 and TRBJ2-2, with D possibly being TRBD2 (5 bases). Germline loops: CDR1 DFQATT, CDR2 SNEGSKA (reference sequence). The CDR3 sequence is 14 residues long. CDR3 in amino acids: CSARSGTNTGELLF. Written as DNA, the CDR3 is TGCAGTGCTAGGTCCGGAACAAACACCGGGGAGCTGCTCTTT.

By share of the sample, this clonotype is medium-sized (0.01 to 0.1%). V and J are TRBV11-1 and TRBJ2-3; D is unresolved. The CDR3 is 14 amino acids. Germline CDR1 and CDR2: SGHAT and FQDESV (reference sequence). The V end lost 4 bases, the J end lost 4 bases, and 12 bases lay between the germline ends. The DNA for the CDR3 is TGTGCCAGCAGCTCACTCGACGGCGCAGATACGCAGTATTTT. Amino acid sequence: CASSSLDGADTQYF.

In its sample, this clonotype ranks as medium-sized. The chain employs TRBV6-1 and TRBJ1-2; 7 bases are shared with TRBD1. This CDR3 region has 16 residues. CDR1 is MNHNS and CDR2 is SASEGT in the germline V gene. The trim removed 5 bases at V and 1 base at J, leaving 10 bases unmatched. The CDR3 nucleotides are TGTGCCAGCAGTCACGGGACAGCCACTCATAACTATGGCTACACCTTC. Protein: CASSHGTATHNYGYTF.

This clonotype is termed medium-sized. The CDR3 DNA reads as TGTGCCAGCAGCCGGGGTGCTAGCGGGGGGCCTCGCGATGAGCAGTTCTTC. Its translation: CASSRGASGGPRDEQFF. This chain joins TRBV5-4 and TRBJ2-1; 11 nucleotides agree with TRBD2. The CDR3 is 17 amino acids. Germline V CDR1 and CDR2: SGHNT, YYREEE (reference sequence). Trimming took 4 bases from V and 8 from J; bases not matched to a gene: 14.

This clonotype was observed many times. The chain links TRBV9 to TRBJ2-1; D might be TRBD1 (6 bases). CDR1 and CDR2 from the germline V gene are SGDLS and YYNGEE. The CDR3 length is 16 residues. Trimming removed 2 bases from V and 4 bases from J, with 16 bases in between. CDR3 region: CASSVETGYAYNEQFF. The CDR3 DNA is TGTGCCAGCAGCGTGGAAACAGGGTATGCATACAATGAGCAGTTCTTC.